A single sample gave rise to the 27 T cell receptor beta chains below, sequenced in a study of shared clonotypes between healthy human individuals. Here immunoSEQ multiplex PCR was the method, and the copy in TCRdb shows in-frame clones only, minus some. Of some 2.4 million clones in the sample, approximately 93% are singletons; the top ten hold 0.35% to 0.45%. The sequenced sample was naive CD4+ T cells from PBMCs. Subset noted: CD45RA+ positively selected. These receptors came from a man between 18 and 29 years old in good health. Some clones in this sample may be carry-over from other donors' samples.

The chain recombines TRBV2 with TRBJ2-3; D is possibly TRBD1 or TRBD2 (5 bases each). This CDR3 is built from 14 residues. CDR1 and CDR2 (germline): SNHLY, FYNNEI. Trimming cost V 7 bases and J 1 base, with 12 bases left between them. The chain's CDR3 is CASNGGARTDTQYF. In DNA, the CDR3 is TGTGCCAGCAATGGGGGAGCGCGCACAGATACGCAGTATTTT.

This clone was seen a single time. The rearrangement links TRBV5-4 to TRBJ2-7; 12 bases map to TRBD2. Germline loops: CDR1 SGHNT, CDR2 YYREEE (reference sequence). The CDR3 consists of 15 residues. The V segment lost 4 bases and the J segment 2 bases; nucleotides outside the gene matches: 4. CDR3 bases: TGTGCCAGCAGCACCTGGACTAGCGGGACCTACGAGCAGTACTTC. This gives the protein CASSTWTSGTYEQYF.

On this clone: This sample includes further DNA sequences coding for the same CDR3. The rearrangement uses TRBV10-3 and TRBJ2-7, with D tentatively TRBD1 or TRBD2 (5 bases each). The CDR3 has 14 residues. CDR1 and CDR2 (germline): ENHRY, SYGVKD. V lost 6 bases, J lost 0 bases, and 12 bases lay in between. The CDR3 DNA follows: TGTGCCATCAGAGGGACGGCGAGCTCCTACGAGCAGTACTTC. This gives the protein CAIRGTASSYEQYF.

The rearrangement uses TRBV7-9 and TRBJ2-7, with D possibly TRBD1 on 6 matching bases. V was cut by 2 bases and J by 2 bases, with 10 bases left in between. Germline values: CDR1 SEHNR, CDR2 FQNEAQ (reference sequence). This CDR3 has 14 amino acids. As DNA, the CDR3 is TGTGCCAGCAGCTTAAGGACAGAAACCTACGAGCAGTACTTC. It translates to CASSLRTETYEQYF.

This chain links TRBV5-1 with TRBJ2-3; TRBD2 aligns across 12 bases. Unmatched junction bases numbered 8, after V lost 0 bases and J lost 0 bases. The V gene's germline CDR1 is SGHRS and CDR2 YFSETQ. CDR3 length: 19 residues. CDR3 sequence: CASSLEGLAGLTSTDTQYF. CDR3 bases: TGCGCCAGCAGCTTGGAAGGACTAGCGGGACTGACTAGCACAGATACGCAGTATTTT.

The rearrangement joins TRBV28 to TRBJ2-3, with D maybe TRBD2 (6 bases). V lost 4 bases and J 2 bases, leaving 10 bases between the germline ends. Germline assignment: CDR1 MDHEN and CDR2 SYDVKM. The CDR3 has 14 residues. The CDR3 coding sequence is TGTGCCAGCAGTTCCGGCGGGGCCACAGATACGCAGTATTTT. It codes for CASSSGGATDTQYF.

A note on this clone: Within the sample, other DNA sequences also encode this same CDR3. The chain joins TRBV18 to TRBJ1-1, with D uncertain. Trimming cost V 2 bases and J 1 base, with 8 bases left between them. The CDR3 length is 14 residues. Germline-derived CDR1 and CDR2 are KGHSH and LQKENI. The CDR3 is CASSPGTENTEAFF. The CDR3 DNA follows: TGTGCCAGCTCACCAGGAACGGAGAACACTGAAGCTTTCTTT.

The CDR3 loop is CASSQTGANTGELFF. CDR3 coding DNA: TGTGCCAGCAGCCAGACGGGAGCGAACACCGGGGAGCTGTTTTTT. The rearrangement uses TRBV7-3 and TRBJ2-2; D possibly corresponds to TRBD2 (6 bases). The germline gives CDR1 SGHTA, CDR2 FQGTGA. The germline V and J ends were trimmed by 5 bases and 0 bases, with 10 bases remaining between them. The CDR3 totals 15 residues.

The chain carries TRBV6-6 and TRBJ2-3; D might be TRBD2 (6 bases). CDR1 and CDR2 from the germline V gene are MNHNY and SVGAGI (reference sequence). Trimming cost V 6 bases and J 4 bases, with 17 bases left between them. The CDR3 contains 15 residues. In DNA, the CDR3 is TGTGCCAGCAGCAGTAGCGGATGGGGTTCAGATACGCAGTATTTT. Amino acids: CASSSSGWGSDTQYF.

The chain employs TRBV4-3 and TRBJ1-1; tentatively, D is TRBD1 (5 bases). The germline V gene encodes CDR1 LGHNA and CDR2 YSLEER. Trimming left V 2 bases short and J 1 base short, with 8 bases between. The CDR3 has 14 residues. CDR3 loop: CASSQRTGNTEAFF. The CDR3 bases are TGCGCCAGCAGCCAACGCACAGGGAACACTGAAGCTTTCTTT.

This clone came up a few times. The J gene is TRBJ2-7, the V gene TRBV7-2, with D possibly TRBD2 on 6 matching bases. CDR1 SGHTA and CDR2 FQGNSA come from the germline V gene. The CDR3 runs to 13 residues. Trimming took 5 bases from V and 4 from J, leaving 12 bases between them. The CDR3 region is CASSRDLAYEQYF. The CDR3 DNA reads TGTGCCAGCAGCCGGGACTTAGCGTACGAGCAGTACTTC.

This chain links TRBV30 with TRBJ1-3, with D perhaps matching TRBD1 (6 bases). Germline V gene data show CDR1 as GTSNPN and CDR2 as SVGIG (reference sequence). V lost 0 bases, J lost 4 bases, and 10 bases lay in between. The CDR3 contains 14 residues. CDR3 loop: CAWSVWGRGNTIYF. Here the CDR3 DNA reads TGTGCCTGGAGTGTTTGGGGGCGCGGAAACACCATATATTTT.

The V and J genes are TRBV9 and TRBJ2-3; no firm D call. The V end lost 4 bases, the J end lost 2 bases, and 11 bases lay between the germline ends. Germline values: CDR1 SGDLS, CDR2 YYNGEE. This CDR3 is 14 amino acids long. Written as DNA, the CDR3 is TGTGCCAGCAGCCCTAGACACACCACAGATACGCAGTATTTT. This gives the protein CASSPRHTTDTQYF.

This rearrangement joins TRBV7-9 to TRBJ2-5; tentative D call: TRBD1 (6 bases). Near its end, the DNA agrees better with TRBJ2-7, so the J call may be wrong. CDR3 length: 13 amino acids. Germline CDR1 SEHNR, CDR2 FQNEAQ (reference sequence). The CDR3 here is CASSLDRVPEQYF. CDR3 bases: TGTGCCAGCAGCTTAGACAGGGTACCCGAGCAGTACTTC.

The CDR3 sequence is CSAGVSETQYF. CDR3 coding DNA: TGCAGTGCGGGGGTTTCAGAGACCCAGTACTTC. V usage is TRBV20-1 and J usage is TRBJ2-5, with D possibly being TRBD1 or TRBD2 (5 bases each). The CDR3 is 11 residues long. V was trimmed by 6 bases and J by 4 bases, leaving 9 bases between them. Germline CDR1 is DFQATT and CDR2 is SNEGSKA (reference sequence).

The J gene is TRBJ1-1, the V gene TRBV6-5; 7 bases map to TRBD1. The CDR3 covers 15 residues. V was clipped by 8 bases and J by 11 bases; unmatched bases: 20. Per the germline V gene, CDR1 is MNHEY and CDR2 is SVGAGI. CDR3 nucleotides: TGTGCCAGCGGGGACCGGGACAGAATGAACACTGTCGCTTTCTTT. Protein: CASGDRDRMNTVAFF.

The CDR3 sequence: CASSPTGPWKQYF. The CDR3 coding sequence is TGCGCCAGCAGTCCGACAGGGCCCTGGAAGCAGTACTTC. V and J are TRBV5-1 and TRBJ2-5, with 7 bases identical to TRBD1. The V gene's germline CDR1 is SGHRS and CDR2 YFSETQ. The CDR3 runs to 13 residues. J lost 11 bases, V lost 5 bases, and 12 bases had no gene match. Based on the CDR3 plus reference TRBV5-1 and TRBJ2-5, the full variable domain is KAGVTQTPRYLIKTRGQQVTLSCSPISGHRSVSWYQQTPGQGLQFLFEYFSETQRNKGNFPGRFSGRQFSNSRSEMNVSTLELGDSALYLCASSPTGPWKQYFGPGTRLLVL.

The CDR3 region has the DNA TGCGCCAGCAGCTCAACAGGGGGCTTTAGCTATGGCTACACCTTC. Amino acids: CASSSTGGFSYGYTF. The chain has TRBV5-1 and TRBJ1-2; 9 bases agree with TRBD1. The length of the CDR3 is 15 residues. The ends lost 3 bases at V and 4 bases at J; junction bases unmatched: 7. The germline gives CDR1 SGHRS, CDR2 YFSETQ.

The V and J genes are TRBV28 and TRBJ1-5; D perhaps matches TRBD1 (5 bases). The CDR3 extends over 16 amino acids. Trimming shortened V by 6 bases and J by 0 bases, and 15 bases separated the two germline ends. Germline V gene sequence: CDR1 MDHEN, CDR2 SYDVKM. The CDR3 DNA reads TGTGCCAGCAGAAACCCGCAGGGCAATAGCAATCAGCCCCAGCATTTT. Translating it yields CASRNPQGNSNQPQHF. The whole variable domain, remainder taken from reference TRBV28 and TRBJ1-5, is DVKVTQSSRYLVKRTGEKVFLECVQDMDHENMFWYRQDPGLGLRLIYFSYDVKMKEKGDIPEGYSVSREKKERFSLILESASTNQTSMYLCASRNPQGNSNQPQHFGDGTRLSIL.

The V call is TRBV5-1, the J call TRBJ2-1, with D perhaps assigned TRBD1 or TRBD2 (6 bases each). The CDR3 is 15 amino acids. Trimming took 4 bases from V and 1 from J, leaving 12 bases between them. Germline V lookup: CDR1 SGHRS, CDR2 YFSETQ. CDR3 residues: CASSAEGGSYNEQFF. CDR3 DNA: TGCGCCAGCAGCGCCGAAGGGGGGTCCTACAATGAGCAGTTCTTC. Full variable domain (missing parts from reference TRBV5-1 and TRBJ2-1): KAGVTQTPRYLIKTRGQQVTLSCSPISGHRSVSWYQQTPGQGLQFLFEYFSETQRNKGNFPGRFSGRQFSNSRSEMNVSTLELGDSALYLCASSAEGGSYNEQFFGPGTRLTVL.

For the CDR3, the DNA is TGTGCCAGCAGCTTATTGCTGTCGCGTGGGGGCACTGAAGCTTTCTTT. Translating gives CASSLLLSRGGTEAFF. The V gene is TRBV11-2, the J gene TRBJ1-1; a possible D gene is TRBD1 (5 bases). Germline-derived CDR1 and CDR2 are SGHAT and FQNNGV. This CDR3 contains 16 residues. The V end lost 2 bases, the J end lost 4 bases, and 17 bases lay between the germline ends.

To note about this clone: Other DNA sequences in the same sample also yield this CDR3. This sequence joins TRBV5-1 and TRBJ2-2; possible D gene TRBD2, 5 bases. V lost 2 bases and J lost 4, with 6 bases in between. The CDR3 spans 13 residues. CDR1 and CDR2 from the germline V gene are SGHRS and YFSETQ. CDR3 nucleotides: TGCGCCAGCAGCTTCCGGGGCACCGGGGAGCTGTTTTTT. It yields the protein CASSFRGTGELFF.

A word on this clone: Other DNA sequences in the same sample also yield this CDR3. Here the CDR3 DNA reads TGCGCCAGCAGCTTGGCTTCAGGGGCCTACGAGCAGTACTTC. This sequence encodes CASSLASGAYEQYF. J is TRBJ2-7 and V is TRBV5-1; D possibly corresponds to TRBD1 (6 bases). This CDR3 has 14 amino acids. Per the germline V gene, CDR1 is SGHRS and CDR2 is YFSETQ. With 0 bases removed from V and 2 bases from J, the gap between germline ends came to 9 bases.

The chain joins TRBV2 to TRBJ2-5; TRBD2 might be the D (5 bases). This CDR3 has 14 residues. Germline CDR1 SNHLY, CDR2 FYNNEI. The V gene lost 8 bases and the J gene lost 2 bases, with 15 bases spanning the gap. In nucleotides, the CDR3 is TGTGCCAGCGTGTCCTCTCGGGGACAAGAGACCCAGTACTTC. The encoded protein is CASVSSRGQETQYF.

This chain links TRBV25-1 with TRBJ2-7; the D call may be TRBD1 or TRBD2 (5 bases each). The V and J ends lost 0 bases and 11 bases respectively, with 11 bases between them. CDR1 is MGHDK and CDR2 is SYGVNS in the germline V gene. The CDR3 is 12 residues long. The CDR3 DNA sequence: TGTGCCAGCAGTGAATACCCGGGACCTGAGTACTTC. As protein: CASSEYPGPEYF.

The CDR3 region has the DNA TGCGCCAGCAGTGAACAGGGGGCGAGGGCAACTAATGAAAAACTGTTTTTT. Translated, it gives CASSEQGARATNEKLFF. The gene calls are TRBV10-1 and TRBJ1-4; TRBD1 aligns across 9 bases. Germline V gene lookup returns CDR1 WNHNN and CDR2 SYGVQD (reference sequence). Germline trimming cut 3 bases from V and 0 bases from J; bases unmatched to any gene: 5. This CDR3 has 17 amino acids.

In its sample, this clone was seen a few times. The chain carries TRBV27 and TRBJ1-1, with D perhaps matching TRBD1 (5 bases). The germline V gene has CDR1 MNHEY and CDR2 SMNVEV (reference sequence). This CDR3 has 14 amino acids. V lost 2 bases, J lost 3 bases, and 10 bases lay in between. The CDR3 spells CASSLTGLYTEAFF. The CDR3 DNA reads as TGTGCCAGCAGTTTAACGGGACTCTACACTGAAGCTTTCTTT.